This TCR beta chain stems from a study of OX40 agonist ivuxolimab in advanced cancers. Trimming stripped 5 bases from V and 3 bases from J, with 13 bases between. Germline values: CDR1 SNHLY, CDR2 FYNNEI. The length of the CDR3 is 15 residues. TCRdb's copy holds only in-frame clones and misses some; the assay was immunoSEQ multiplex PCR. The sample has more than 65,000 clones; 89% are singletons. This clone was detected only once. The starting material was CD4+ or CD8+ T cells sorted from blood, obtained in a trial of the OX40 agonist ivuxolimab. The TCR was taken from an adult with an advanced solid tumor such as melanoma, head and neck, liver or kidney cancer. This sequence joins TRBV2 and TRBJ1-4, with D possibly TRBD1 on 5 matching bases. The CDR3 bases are TGTGCCAGCAGTCACGGACACGGCTCTAATGAAAAACTGTTTTTT. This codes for CASSHGHGSNEKLFF.